These T cell receptor beta chains were read from a single sample in a study of T cell responses to AZD1222 COVID-19 vaccine. Sequencing used immunoSEQ multiplex PCR; TCRdb keeps in-frame clones, though not all of them. Seen here are approximately 100,000 clones, about 93% observed once, and the top ten hold approximately 4.7%. Source: peripheral blood, taken on day 0 of AZD1222 vaccination. The origin of the receptors is an adult in good health. Both conserved end residues are part of each CDR3. A D gene is named only where the DNA matches it firmly. Clone size is given for some rows only: seen once, a few or many times, or a class if the clone is expanded.

clone_size,d_call,v_call,j_call,cdr3_aa,cdr3_nt
once,TRBD1,TRBV5-5,TRBJ2-7,CASSILTGGEYEQYF,TGTGCCAGCAGCATCCTCACAGGGGGAGAATACGAGCAGTACTTC
-,TRBD1,TRBV6-5,TRBJ1-6,CASSAGTGYNSPLHF,TGTGCCAGCAGCGCCGGGACAGGGTATAATTCACCCCTCCACTTT
-,-,TRBV7-2,TRBJ1-2,CASSPRDGPYGYTF,TGTGCCAGCAGCCCGAGGGACGGACCCTATGGCTACACCTTC
-,-,TRBV3-1/TRBV3-2,TRBJ2-2,CASSHVRENTGELFF,TGTGCCAGCAGCCACGTTAGGGAGAACACCGGGGAGCTGTTTTTT
-,-,TRBV27,TRBJ2-2,CASSLAGYTGELFF,TGTGCCAGCAGTTTAGCAGGGTACACCGGGGAGCTGTTTTTT
-,TRBD1,TRBV6-1,TRBJ1-1,CASSEEEGQGWPEAFF,TGTGCCAGCAGTGAAGAGGAGGGACAGGGATGGCCTGAAGCTTTCTTT
-,-,TRBV20-1,TRBJ2-3,CSASSRRDTQYF,TGCAGTGCTAGTTCGAGGCGAGATACGCAGTATTTT
once,TRBD1,TRBV6-6,TRBJ2-5,CASSTGTGGGETQYF,TGTGCCAGCAGTACTGGGACAGGGGGTGGAGAGACCCAGTACTTC
-,-,TRBV5-4,TRBJ1-2,CASSLSFRSGRNYGYTF,TGTGCCAGCAGCTTAAGCTTCAGGAGCGGACGGAACTATGGCTACACCTTC
once,-,TRBV29-1,TRBJ1-3,CSVGPGTTGNTIYF,TGCAGCGTTGGCCCGGGGACTACTGGAAACACCATATATTTT
-,-,TRBV6-5,TRBJ1-6,CATSINAVGNSPLHF,TGTGCCACGTCGATCAATGCAGTGGGTAATTCACCCCTCCACTTT
-,-,TRBV7-2,TRBJ1-5,CASSLGVGRLAQPQHF,TGTGCCAGCAGCTTAGGGGTAGGGAGGCTCGCTCAGCCCCAGCATTTT
-,-,TRBV4-1,TRBJ2-7,CASSPWGGQAYEQYF,TGCGCCAGCAGCCCTTGGGGGGGACAGGCCTACGAGCAGTACTTC
-,TRBD1,TRBV18,TRBJ1-4,CASSPRQGATNEKLFF,TGTGCCAGCTCACCAAGACAGGGGGCAACTAATGAAAAACTGTTTTTT
-,-,TRBV7-9,TRBJ1-1,CASSAKMNTEAFF,TGTGCCAGCAGCGCAAAGATGAACACTGAAGCTTTCTTT
-,-,TRBV4-2,TRBJ2-7,CASSQEVPSYEQYF,TGTGCCAGCAGCCAAGAGGTACCTAGCTACGAGCAGTACTTC
-,TRBD2,TRBV29-1,TRBJ2-3,CSAEGAGGLADTQYF,TGCAGCGCCGAAGGAGCGGGAGGGCTGGCAGATACGCAGTATTTT
-,-,TRBV3-1/TRBV3-2,TRBJ2-1,CASSQESPFGRNEQFF,TGTGCCAGCAGCCAAGAATCCCCGTTTGGGCGGAATGAGCAGTTCTTC
-,-,TRBV29-1,TRBJ2-5,CSIIPGQQETQYF,TGCAGCATTATACCGGGACAACAAGAGACCCAGTACTTC
-,-,TRBV5-1,TRBJ2-5,CASSFSGPQKAQYF,TGCGCCAGCAGCTTTTCAGGCCCCCAGAAGGCCCAGTACTTC
-,TRBD1,TRBV11-2,TRBJ2-7,CASSRTGGAGDEQYF,TGTGCCAGCAGCCGAACAGGGGGCGCCGGGGACGAGCAGTACTTC
-,TRBD2,TRBV19,TRBJ2-7,CASTTSGMVYEQYF,TGTGCCAGTACCACTAGCGGGATGGTTTACGAGCAGTACTTC
-,TRBD2,TRBV4-1,TRBJ2-3,CASSQDQRRGLAGARRTQYF,TGCGCCAGCAGCCAAGATCAACGAAGGGGACTAGCGGGAGCCCGACGTACGCAGTATTTT
-,TRBD2,TRBV7-2,TRBJ2-1,CASSLGLADGDEQFF,TGTGCCAGCAGCCTGGGACTAGCAGATGGAGATGAGCAGTTCTTC
-,TRBD1,TRBV6-6,TRBJ2-7,CASSYSGQPYEQYF,TGTGCCAGCAGTTACTCGGGACAGCCCTACGAGCAGTACTTC
-,TRBD1,TRBV24-1,TRBJ2-1,CAIQGAYNEQFF,TGTGCCATACAGGGGGCCTACAATGAGCAGTTCTTC
-,TRBD1,TRBV9,TRBJ2-1,CASSVDRGSYNEQFF,TGTGCCAGCAGCGTAGACAGGGGGTCCTACAATGAGCAGTTCTTC
-,-,TRBV30,TRBJ2-7,CAWGTDGYEQYF,TGTGCCTGGGGGACGGACGGCTACGAGCAGTACTTC
-,-,TRBV21-1,TRBJ1-6,CASSKPVLTPLYNSPLHF,TGTGCCAGCAGCAAGCCAGTCCTTACTCCTCTCTATAATTCACCCCTCCACTTT
-,-,TRBV5-1,TRBJ2-7,CASSPRPPWDYEQYF,TGCGCCAGCAGCCCCCGGCCCCCATGGGACTACGAGCAGTACTTC
-,TRBD1,TRBV18,TRBJ1-2,CASSPRQGSDGYTF,TGTGCCAGCTCACCACGACAGGGATCGGATGGCTACACCTTC
-,-,TRBV2,TRBJ1-4,CASNLRTALATNEKLFF,TGTGCCAGTAACTTAAGGACAGCCCTTGCAACTAATGAAAAACTGTTTTTT
-,-,TRBV19,TRBJ2-5,CASRQRGGETQYF,TGTGCCAGTCGGCAGCGAGGGGGGGAGACCCAGTACTTC
-,TRBD2,TRBV13,TRBJ2-7,CASSLSGRATYEQYF,TGTGCCAGCAGCTTAAGTGGGAGGGCCACCTACGAGCAGTACTTC
-,TRBD2,TRBV3-1/TRBV3-2,TRBJ2-1,CASSHSRTSGTFF,TGTGCCAGCAGCCACTCCCGGACTAGCGGGACATTCTTC
-,TRBD1,TRBV9,TRBJ1-4,CASSNDPGQFNEKLFF,TGTGCCAGCAGTAACGACCCGGGACAGTTTAATGAAAAACTGTTTTTT
-,TRBD1,TRBV6-5,TRBJ2-7,CASRRQGRHEQYF,TGTGCCAGCAGGAGACAGGGGAGGCACGAGCAGTACTTC
-,-,TRBV5-6,TRBJ2-6,CASTRSRANVLTF,TGTGCCAGCACCAGGAGTCGGGCCAACGTCCTGACTTTC
-,TRBD1,TRBV10-3,TRBJ2-7,CAISDGTGGRNEQYF,TGTGCCATCAGTGACGGGACAGGGGGTCGTAACGAGCAGTACTTC
-,-,TRBV7-2,TRBJ2-5,CASSLAETQYF,TGTGCCAGCAGCTTAGCGGAGACCCAGTACTTC
few,TRBD1,TRBV7-9,TRBJ2-3,CASSLSQTGGATDTQYF,TGTGCCAGCAGCTTAAGCCAGACAGGGGGCGCGACAGATACGCAGTATTTT
-,-,TRBV19,TRBJ2-7,CASSIEARSLAQYF,TGTGCCAGTAGTATAGAGGCCAGGAGTTTGGCGCAGTACTTC
-,-,TRBV21-1,TRBJ2-7,CASPGLAGFPYEQYF,TGTGCCAGCCCAGGGCTAGCGGGATTCCCCTACGAGCAGTACTTC
once,TRBD1,TRBV2,TRBJ1-5,CASSQTGNILNQPQHF,TGTGCCAGCAGCCAGACAGGGAATATTCTCAATCAGCCCCAGCATTTT
-,TRBD1,TRBV5-1,TRBJ2-1,CASSERDRGRDEQFF,TGCGCCAGCAGCGAGCGGGACAGGGGTCGGGATGAGCAGTTCTTC
-,-,TRBV10-3,TRBJ2-6,CAISESGGSGANVLTF,TGTGCCATCAGTGAGTCAGGGGGCTCTGGGGCCAACGTCCTGACTTTC
-,TRBD2,TRBV6-6,TRBJ2-7,CASEAGGPNEQYF,TGTGCCAGCGAAGCGGGAGGGCCAAACGAGCAGTACTTC
-,-,TRBV30,TRBJ1-2,CAWSWLAAQGGYTF,TGTGCCTGGAGTTGGCTCGCTGCGCAAGGGGGCTACACCTTC
-,TRBD1,TRBV5-6,TRBJ2-4,CASSFSGQGGNIQYF,TGTGCCAGCAGCTTTTCTGGACAGGGAGGAAACATTCAGTACTTC
-,-,TRBV7-3,TRBJ2-1,CASSTSPSSYNEQFF,TGTGCCAGCAGCACCTCGCCAAGCTCCTACAATGAGCAGTTCTTC
few,TRBD1,TRBV29-1,TRBJ2-5,CSVERQGHETQYF,TGCAGCGTTGAAAGACAGGGACACGAGACCCAGTACTTC
-,-,TRBV3-1/TRBV3-2,TRBJ1-2,CASSQEGHYGYTF,TGTGCCAGCAGCCAAGAGGGCCACTATGGCTACACCTTC
once,TRBD2,TRBV19,TRBJ2-5,CASSILGLAGAKETQYF,TGTGCCAGTAGTATCTTGGGACTAGCGGGAGCCAAAGAGACCCAGTACTTC
once,-,TRBV7-9,TRBJ2-3,CASSRGIGQKYTDTQYF,TGTGCCAGCAGCCGCGGAATTGGACAAAAGTACACAGATACGCAGTATTTT
-,-,TRBV6-5,TRBJ1-1,CASAAGSNTEAFF,TGTGCCAGCGCGGCAGGCTCGAACACTGAAGCTTTCTTT